One and the same sample provided the 9 T cell receptor beta chains below, sequenced in a study of cytomegalovirus exposure and HLA in healthy donors. Profiling relied on immunoSEQ multiplex PCR, and the TCRdb table lists in-frame clones only, not all of them. This sample yields roughly 100,000 clones, of which around 87% are seen a single time; 4% to 4.5% belongs to the top ten. The sequenced sample was PBMCs. The receptors were gathered from a woman aged 18 to 35 in good health and CMV-seropositive.

This rearrangement joins TRBV18 to TRBJ1-2; the match to TRBD1 covers 7 bases. CDR3 length: 14 amino acids. Germline-derived CDR1 and CDR2 are KGHSH and LQKENI. The V segment lost 2 bases and the J segment 7 bases; nucleotides outside the gene matches: 7. The DNA of the CDR3 is TGTGCCAGCTCACCAAGAGACAGGGAGCTTGGCTACACCTTC. This translates into CASSPRDRELGYTF.

This clone was observed a handful of times. In DNA form, the CDR3 reads TGTGCCAGCAGTTCTACTAGCGAACTCCCCTACGAGCAGTACTTC. This encodes CASSSTSELPYEQYF. The rearrangement uses TRBV6-7 and TRBJ2-7; 7 nucleotides match TRBD2. TRBV6-7 is recorded as an ORF, its role being uncertain. The CDR3 covers 15 residues. Trimming took 4 bases from V and 2 from J; bases not matched to a gene: 8.

This chain joins TRBV7-9 and TRBJ1-2; a possible D gene is TRBD1 (5 bases). Per the germline V gene, CDR1 is SEHNR and CDR2 is FQNEAQ (reference sequence). CDR3 length: 17 residues. V lost 4 bases, J lost 2 bases, and 20 bases lay in between. CDR3 protein: CASSSTLWAQANYGYTF. The CDR3 nucleotides are TGTGCCAGCAGCTCCACTCTTTGGGCACAGGCCAACTATGGCTACACCTTC.

V usage is TRBV27 and J usage is TRBJ1-1, with 12 positions matching TRBD1. The junction had 6 bases not matched to a gene; V was cut back by 5 bases and J by 5 bases. There are 15 residues in the CDR3. Germline CDR1 is MNHEY and CDR2 is SMNVEV (reference sequence). The CDR3 DNA sequence: TGTGCCAGCAGTCCCTTGGGACAGGGGGCGACTGAAGCTTTCTTT. It yields the protein CASSPLGQGATEAFF.

The chain has TRBV2 and TRBJ2-2, with D perhaps matching TRBD2 (6 bases). Germline CDR1 and CDR2: SNHLY and FYNNEI. This CDR3 region has 14 residues. The V end was cut by 4 bases, the J end by 1 base, with 7 bases between. The CDR3 DNA is TGTGCCAGCAGTGGACTAGTGAACACCGGGGAGCTGTTTTTT. Protein sequence: CASSGLVNTGELFF. The whole variable domain, remainder taken from reference TRBV2 and TRBJ2-2, is EPEVTQTPSHQVTQMGQEVILRCVPISNHLYFYWYRQILGQKVEFLVSFYNNEISEKSEIFDDQFSVERPDGSNFTLKIRSTKLEDSAMYFCASSGLVNTGELFFGEGSRLTVL.

In this sample, this clone turned up once. The chain carries TRBV15 and TRBJ2-1; D gene uncertain. This CDR3 contains 11 residues. Germline V gene lookup returns CDR1 LNHNV and CDR2 YYDKDF (reference sequence). V shed 4 bases and J shed 4 bases, with 2 bases lying between them. The CDR3 DNA reads as TGTGCCACCAGCACTTACAATGAGCAGTTCTTC. It specifies CATSTYNEQFF.

The V gene is TRBV6-1, the J gene TRBJ1-3; tentatively, D is TRBD1 (6 bases). The CDR3 runs 15 residues. Trimming shortened V by 6 bases and J by 3 bases, and 15 bases separated the two germline ends. Germline lookup yields CDR1 MNHNS and CDR2 SASEGT. The CDR3 reads CASSGGGQRGNTIYF. The CDR3 bases are TGTGCCAGCAGCGGTGGCGGACAGCGTGGAAACACCATATATTTT.

The rearrangement uses TRBV28 and TRBJ2-7; 10 positions agree with TRBD1. The CDR3 is 14 amino acids. The germline V gene has CDR1 MDHEN and CDR2 SYDVKM. Unmatched junction bases numbered 4, after V lost 6 bases and J lost 2 bases. Here the CDR3 DNA reads TGTGCCAGCAGCGTCGGGACAGGGGCCTACGAGCAGTACTTC. Encoded protein: CASSVGTGAYEQYF.

This sequence joins TRBV7-8 and TRBJ2-7; no clear D gene. From germline, CDR1 is SGHVS and CDR2 FQNEAQ. Deletions cut 1 base from V and 1 base from J, with 5 bases between. The CDR3 loop spans 13 amino acids. The CDR3 DNA is TGTGCCAGCAGCTTAGGAGATTCCTACGAGCAGTACTTC. Amino acids: CASSLGDSYEQYF.